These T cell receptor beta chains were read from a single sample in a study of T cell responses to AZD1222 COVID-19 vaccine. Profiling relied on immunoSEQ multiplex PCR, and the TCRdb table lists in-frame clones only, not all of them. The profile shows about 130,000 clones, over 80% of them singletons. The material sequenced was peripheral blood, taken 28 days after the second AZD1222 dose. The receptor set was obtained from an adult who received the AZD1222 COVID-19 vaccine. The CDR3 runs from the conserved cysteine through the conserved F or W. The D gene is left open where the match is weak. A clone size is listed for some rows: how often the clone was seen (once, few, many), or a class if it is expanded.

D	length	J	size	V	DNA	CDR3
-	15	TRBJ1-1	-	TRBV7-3	TGTGCCAGCAGCTTAATGGGGGGGCAGAGCACTGAAGCTTTCTTT	CASSLMGGQSTEAFF
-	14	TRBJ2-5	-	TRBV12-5	TGTGCTAGTGCCACTTATAACCCACAAGAGACCCAGTACTTC	CASATYNPQETQYF
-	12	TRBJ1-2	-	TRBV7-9	TGTGCCGTCTCTTGGGGGGCATTTGGCTACACCTTC	CAVSWGAFGYTF
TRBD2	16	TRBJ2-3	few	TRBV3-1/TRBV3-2	TGTGCCAGCAGCCAAGATACTAGCGGGGGGGCAGATACGCAGTATTTT	CASSQDTSGGADTQYF
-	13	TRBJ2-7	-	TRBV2	TGTGCCAGCAGTAGGGACTTCTCCTACGAGCAGTACTTC	CASSRDFSYEQYF
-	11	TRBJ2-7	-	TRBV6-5	TGTGCCAGCAGAAGCCGGGGGGAGCAGTACTTC	CASRSRGEQYF
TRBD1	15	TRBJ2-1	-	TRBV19	TGTGCCAGTAGTGTCGGGACAGGGGAGTTCAATGAGCAGTTCTTC	CASSVGTGEFNEQFF
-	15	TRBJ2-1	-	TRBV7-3	TGTGCCAGCAGCCCAGGACGGGGATCGTGGAATGAGCAGTTCTTC	CASSPGRGSWNEQFF
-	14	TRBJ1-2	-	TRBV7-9	TGTGCCAGCAGCTTCGCCGGTTCTAACTATGGCTACACCTTC	CASSFAGSNYGYTF
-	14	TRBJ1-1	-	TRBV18	TGTGCCAGCTCACCGGACTCAGGGAACACTGAAGCTTTCTTT	CASSPDSGNTEAFF
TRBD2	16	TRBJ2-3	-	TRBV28	TGTGCCAGCAGTCTAGGACTAGCGGGGGAAACAGATACGCAGTATTTT	CASSLGLAGETDTQYF
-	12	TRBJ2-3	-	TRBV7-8	TGTGCCAGCAGCCTCGGGGCAGATACGCAGTATTTT	CASSLGADTQYF
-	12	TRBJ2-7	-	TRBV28	TGTGCCAGCGGTCATGGGTACTACGAGCAGTACTTC	CASGHGYYEQYF
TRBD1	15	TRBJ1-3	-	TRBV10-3	TGTGCCATCATGAGACAGGGCCCCCCTGGAAACACCATATATTTT	CAIMRQGPPGNTIYF
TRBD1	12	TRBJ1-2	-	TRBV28	TGTGCCAGCAGTTCAGGGGGTGGCGGCTACACCTTC	CASSSGGGGYTF
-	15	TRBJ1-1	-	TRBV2	TGTGCCAGCATCCCGGGTGAAAGGGGGTCTACTGAAGCTTTCTTT	CASIPGERGSTEAFF
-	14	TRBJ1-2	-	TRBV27	TGTGCCAGCAGTTTACGGGGGGTGGGCTATGGCTACACCTTC	CASSLRGVGYGYTF
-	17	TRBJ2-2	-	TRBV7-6	TGTGCCAGCAGCGCGCCGGCCGGGGGCGCGGACACCGGGGAGCTGTTTTTT	CASSAPAGGADTGELFF
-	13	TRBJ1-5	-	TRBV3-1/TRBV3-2	TGTGCCAGCAGCCAAGCGGAGAATCAGCCCCAGCATTTT	CASSQAENQPQHF
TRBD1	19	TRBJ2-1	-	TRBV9	TGTGCCAGCAGCGTAGAGAGGGTTGTTGGGACAGGGCCCCTCAATGAGCAGTTCTTC	CASSVERVVGTGPLNEQFF
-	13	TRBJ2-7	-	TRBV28	TGTGCCAGCAGTTTAGCTGCGACCTACGAGCAGTACTTC	CASSLAATYEQYF
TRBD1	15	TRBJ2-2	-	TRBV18	TGTGCCAGCTCACCACGCGGACAGGCAGAAGGGGAGCTGTTTTTT	CASSPRGQAEGELFF
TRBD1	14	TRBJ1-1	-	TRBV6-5	TGTGCCAGCAGTCCGGACAGGGGTGGCACTGAAGCTTTCTTT	CASSPDRGGTEAFF
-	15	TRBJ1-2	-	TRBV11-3	TGTGCCAGCAGCTTAGATCAAGGGGCTAACTATGGCTACACCTTC	CASSLDQGANYGYTF